The clone carrying this T cell receptor beta chain was counted between two and nine times. All the patients suffered relapse after autologous stem cell transplantation, and brentuximab vedotin exposure differed. The entry originates in a study of PD-1 blockade in classical Hodgkin lymphoma. The data were produced by immunoSEQ multiplex PCR, yet TCRdb's version contains in-frame clones alone and is incomplete. Counted here are around 50,000 clones, around 93% occurring once; the ten biggest clones make up 10%. The material was peripheral blood mononuclear cells (PBMCs), obtained before the second cycle of nivolumab. The source of this sequence is a human donor with classical Hodgkin lymphoma.

CDR3 amino acids: CASSLERGHGYTF. The CDR3 nucleotides are TGTGCCAGCAGCTTAGAAAGAGGGCATGGCTACACCTTC. This sequence joins TRBV7-2 and TRBJ1-2; D remains unclear. The CDR3 loop spans 13 amino acids. Trimming pared 1 base from V and 6 bases from J, leaving 9 bases between. Germline CDR1 reads SGHTA; CDR2 reads FQGNSA.